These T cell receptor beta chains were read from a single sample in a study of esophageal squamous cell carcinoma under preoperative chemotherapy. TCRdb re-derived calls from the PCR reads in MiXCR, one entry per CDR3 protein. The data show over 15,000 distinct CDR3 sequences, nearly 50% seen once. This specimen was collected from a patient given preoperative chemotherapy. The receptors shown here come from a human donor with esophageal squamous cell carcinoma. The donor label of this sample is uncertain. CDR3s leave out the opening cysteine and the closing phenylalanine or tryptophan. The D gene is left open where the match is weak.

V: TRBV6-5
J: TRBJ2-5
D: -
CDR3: ASSSSSCGPGPTTWY

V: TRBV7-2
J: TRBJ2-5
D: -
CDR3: ASSSGRLAGARETQY

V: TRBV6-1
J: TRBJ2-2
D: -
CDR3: ASNRLGWGELF

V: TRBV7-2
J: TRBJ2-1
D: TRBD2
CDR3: ASSSSSGSYNEQF

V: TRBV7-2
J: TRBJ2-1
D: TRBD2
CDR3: ASSLPTFGGRNNEQF

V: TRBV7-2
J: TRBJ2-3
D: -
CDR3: ASSPTLGGWTDTQY

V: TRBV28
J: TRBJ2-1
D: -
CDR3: ASSLYRRRGDLWERDHNEQF

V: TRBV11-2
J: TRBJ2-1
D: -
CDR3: ASSFEAGNEQF

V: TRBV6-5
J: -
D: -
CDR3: ASSYSRAEVTYEQY

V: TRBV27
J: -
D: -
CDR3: ASSLKGGAYEQY

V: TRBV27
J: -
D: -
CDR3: ASSPSQQGRAYEQY

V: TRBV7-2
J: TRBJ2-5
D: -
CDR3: ASSDSGRAETQY

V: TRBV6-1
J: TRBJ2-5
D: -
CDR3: ASSRPQGTQY

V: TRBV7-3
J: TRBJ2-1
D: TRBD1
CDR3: ASSSTGEDEQF

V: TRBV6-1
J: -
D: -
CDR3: ASKEGPTGEQY

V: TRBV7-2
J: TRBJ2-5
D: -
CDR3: ASSIKETQY

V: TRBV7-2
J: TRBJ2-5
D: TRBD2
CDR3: ASSLGLAGGI

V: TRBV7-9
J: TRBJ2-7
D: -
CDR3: ASSPLYEQY

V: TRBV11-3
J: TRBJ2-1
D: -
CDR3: ASSPDPRLRPF

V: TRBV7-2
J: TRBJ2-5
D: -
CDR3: ASSPDSGASETQY

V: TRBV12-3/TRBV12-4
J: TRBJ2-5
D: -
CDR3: ASSSSGRSETQS

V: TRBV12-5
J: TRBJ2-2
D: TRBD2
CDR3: ASAGGGGRAGELF

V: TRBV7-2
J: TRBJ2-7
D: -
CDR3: ASSNGGTSYEQY

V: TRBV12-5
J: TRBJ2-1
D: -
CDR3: ASGLLGGDEQF

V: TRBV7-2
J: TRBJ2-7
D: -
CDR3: ASSHAYEQY

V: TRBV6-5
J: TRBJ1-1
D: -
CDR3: ASSYEKNTEAF

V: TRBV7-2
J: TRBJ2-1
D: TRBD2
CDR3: ASREDSGANEQF

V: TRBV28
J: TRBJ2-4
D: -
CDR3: ASSLGGVAKNIQY

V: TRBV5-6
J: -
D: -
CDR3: ASSWTRVGSYEQF

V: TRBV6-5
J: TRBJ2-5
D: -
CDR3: ASSYSRGGAGQEAQN

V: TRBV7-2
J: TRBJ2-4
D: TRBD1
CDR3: ASSLGPGQNQNTQY

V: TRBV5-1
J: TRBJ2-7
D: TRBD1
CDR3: ASSLGELGSGQVNYEQY

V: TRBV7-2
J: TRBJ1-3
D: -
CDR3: ASSLSAGDTIY

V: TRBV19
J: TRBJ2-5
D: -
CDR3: ASSPQGLDLETQY

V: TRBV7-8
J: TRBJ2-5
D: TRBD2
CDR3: ASSPRLAGGIDEQY

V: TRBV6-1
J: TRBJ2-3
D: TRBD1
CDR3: ASNRGDNTDTQY

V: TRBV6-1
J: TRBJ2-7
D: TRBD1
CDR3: ASSEATGGSYEQY

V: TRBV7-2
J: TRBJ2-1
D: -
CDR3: ASSYTDWKTQF

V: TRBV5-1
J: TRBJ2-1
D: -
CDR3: ASSSGDANNEQF

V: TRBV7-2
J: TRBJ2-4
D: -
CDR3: ASGFGATDTQY

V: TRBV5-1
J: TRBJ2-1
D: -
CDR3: ASSPEGYEQF

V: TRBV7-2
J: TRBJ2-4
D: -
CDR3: ASSPRLGNEQY

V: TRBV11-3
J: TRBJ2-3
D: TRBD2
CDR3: ASSPSGRLTDTQY

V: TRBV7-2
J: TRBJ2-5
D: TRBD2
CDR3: ASRRTSGAQETQY

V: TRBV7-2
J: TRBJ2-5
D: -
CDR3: ASSFNGGFEQY

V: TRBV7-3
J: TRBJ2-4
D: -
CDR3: AWGPGNTDTQY

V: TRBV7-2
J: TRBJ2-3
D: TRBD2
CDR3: ASSQYGTSGVPSTDTQY

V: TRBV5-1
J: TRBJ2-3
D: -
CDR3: ASIPPSADTQY

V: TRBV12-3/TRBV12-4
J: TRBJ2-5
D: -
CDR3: ASMQGETQY

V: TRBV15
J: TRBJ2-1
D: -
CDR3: ATSRDKVAGEQF

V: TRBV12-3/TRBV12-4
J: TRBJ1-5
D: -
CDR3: ASSPPGSVYNQPQH

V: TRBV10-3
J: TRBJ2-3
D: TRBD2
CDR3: AISWTSGGQDTQY